This TCR beta chain is drawn from a study of cytomegalovirus exposure and HLA in healthy donors. Study results and caveats: It has been reported that TCR beta sequences accurately predicted the HLA-A and HLA-B alleles of most subjects.

With regard to this clone: What it binds is unknown.

A multiplex PCR was run with 60 Vbeta primers and 13 Jbeta primers. Clones were sequenced by immunoSEQ multiplex PCR, and TCRdb holds only the in-frame ones, with some missing. The sample includes 200,000 to 250,000 clones, 81% seen only once; the top ten take around 8.6%. Germline V gives CDR1 SGDLS, CDR2 YYNGEE. Between the trimmed V and J ends, which lost 4 bases and 0 bases, there was a span of 13 bases. The CDR3 loop spans 15 amino acids. This sequence joins TRBV9 and TRBJ1-1; tentative D call: TRBD1 (6 bases). The specimen sequenced was PBMCs. The receptor's source is a woman in her fifties or sixties in good health and CMV-seropositive. The CDR3 here is CASSPGDTMNTEAFF. CDR3 sequence (DNA): TGTGCCAGCAGCCCTGGGGACACAATGAACACTGAAGCTTTCTTT.